The 20 T cell receptor beta chains given below trace back to one sample, sequenced in a study of cytomegalovirus exposure and HLA in healthy donors. PCR employed 60 Vbeta and 13 Jbeta primers. Profiled with immunoSEQ multiplex PCR; TCRdb holds only in-frame clones, not every one. The sample consists of approximately 120,000 clones, 70% to 80% of them appearing once. The material sequenced was PBMCs. The source is a woman in her forties in good health and CMV-seropositive.

V and J are TRBV7-3 and TRBJ2-1; 10 bases map to TRBD1. This CDR3 has 15 residues. CDR1 and CDR2 (germline): SGHTA, FQGTGA. J was trimmed by 1 base and V by 5 bases; bases with no gene match: 2. The CDR3 region has the DNA TGTGCCAGCAGCCGGGACAGGGGATCCTACAATGAGCAGTTCTTC. Its translation is CASSRDRGSYNEQFF.

This clone was picked up a small number of times. The chain has TRBV6-5 and TRBJ1-6, with D perhaps matching TRBD1 (5 bases). This CDR3 has 15 residues. V lost 0 bases and J lost 8, with 11 bases in between. Germline V gene lookup returns CDR1 MNHEY and CDR2 SVGAGI. The chain's CDR3 is CASSYSYQGDSPLHF. The CDR3 DNA reads TGTGCCAGCAGTTACTCGTACCAGGGTGATTCACCCCTCCACTTT.

The chain carries TRBV6-4 and TRBJ2-7; TRBD2 agrees at 13 bases. Germline CDR1 and CDR2: MRHNA and SNTAGT. J was trimmed by 6 bases and V by 8 bases; bases with no gene match: 4. CDR3 size: 13 residues. This CDR3 reads CASAGTSGAEQYF. CDR3 coding DNA: TGTGCCAGCGCCGGGACTAGCGGGGCCGAGCAGTACTTC.

J is TRBJ2-7 and V is TRBV29-1, with 7 positions matching TRBD1. The CDR3 is 14 amino acids. V lost 6 bases and J lost 0; bases outside the gene matches: 8. Germline V CDR1 and CDR2: SQVTM, ANQGSEA. The CDR3 DNA sequence: TGCAGCGTCATAACAGGGGTTCTCTCCTACGAGCAGTACTTC. It specifies CSVITGVLSYEQYF.

This chain uses TRBV4-1 with TRBJ2-7; maybe TRBD1 (5 bases). This CDR3 contains 14 residues. Germline lookup yields CDR1 MGHRA and CDR2 YSYEKL. Trimming cost V 1 base and J 3 bases, with 10 bases left between them. The CDR3, as DNA: TGCGCCAGCAGCCAAGTAGACAGACGCTACGAGCAGTACTTC. It encodes CASSQVDRRYEQYF.

This chain connects TRBV6-5 to TRBJ1-5; TRBD1 matches 7 bases. CDR3 length equals 15 residues. J was trimmed by 3 bases and V by 0 bases; bases with no gene match: 2. CDR1 MNHEY and CDR2 SVGAGI come from the germline V gene. This CDR3 is CASSYSGTANQPQHF. The CDR3 DNA sequence: TGTGCCAGCAGTTACTCCGGGACAGCCAATCAGCCCCAGCATTTT.

This rearrangement joins TRBV19 to TRBJ2-2, with TRBD2 matching 12 bases. The CDR3 covers 19 residues. The germline V gene has CDR1 LNHDA and CDR2 SQIVND (reference sequence). V was pared by 4 bases and J by 2 bases, with 11 bases of the junction left unmatched. CDR3 sequence: CASSTGLAGLSLNTGELFF. The CDR3, as DNA: TGTGCCAGTAGTACCGGACTAGCGGGGCTGTCATTAAACACCGGGGAGCTGTTTTTT. Using reference TRBV19 and TRBJ2-2 for the parts outside the CDR3, the full variable domain is DGGITQSPKYLFRKEGQNVTLSCEQNLNHDAMYWYRQDPGQGLRLIYYSQIVNDFQKGDIAEGYSVSREKKESFPLTVTSAQKNPTAFYLCASSTGLAGLSLNTGELFFGEGSRLTVL.

The CDR3 DNA sequence: TGTGCCAGCAGCCCGGATTTCCGGGACAGGGGGGACTATGGCTACACCTTC. Translation: CASSPDFRDRGDYGYTF. The genes are TRBV7-9 and TRBJ1-2; 11 bases align to TRBD1. The CDR3 sequence is 17 residues long. The junction had 11 bases not matched to a gene; V was cut back by 5 bases and J by 3 bases. Germline CDR1 and CDR2: SEHNR and FQNEAQ (reference sequence). Combining the CDR3 with reference TRBV7-9 and TRBJ1-2 gives the whole variable domain DTGVSQNPRHKITKRGQNVTFRCDPISEHNRLYWYRQTLGQGPEFLTYFQNEAQLEKSRLLSDRFSAERPKGSFSTLEIQRTEQGDSAMYLCASSPDFRDRGDYGYTFGSGTRLTVV.

This chain connects TRBV29-1 to TRBJ1-1; 7 bases match TRBD1. Germline-derived CDR1 and CDR2 are SQVTM and ANQGSEA. The CDR3 spans 13 residues. V was pared by 6 bases and J by 9 bases, with 13 bases of the junction left unmatched. In nucleotides, the CDR3 is TGCAGCGTAACCCTCCGACAGGGCGCCAAAGCTTTCTTT. It codes for CSVTLRQGAKAFF.

The rearrangement uses TRBV9 and TRBJ2-5; TRBD2 matches at 7 bases. CDR1 and CDR2 (germline): SGDLS, YYNGEE. V dropped 4 bases and J dropped 5; count of bases not matched to a gene: 11. The CDR3 totals 15 residues. In nucleotides, the CDR3 is TGTGCCAGCAGCTTTGGGTGGGGGGGGAGGGAGACCCAGTACTTC. It encodes CASSFGWGGRETQYF. The whole variable domain, remainder taken from reference TRBV9 and TRBJ2-5, is DSGVTQTPKHLITATGQRVTLRCSPRSGDLSVYWYQQSLDQGLQFLIQYYNGEERAKGNILERFSAQQFPDLHSELNLSSLELGDSALYFCASSFGWGGRETQYFGPGTRLLVL.

The chain links TRBV11-2 to TRBJ2-1; 13 nucleotides line up with TRBD2. Germline-derived CDR1 and CDR2 are SGHAT and FQNNGV. V lost 6 bases and J lost 6; bases outside the gene matches: 8. The CDR3 has 16 amino acids. CDR3 bases: TGTGCCAGCAGACCCTGGGGACTAGCGGGATCCAATGAGCAGTTCTTC. Translated, it gives CASRPWGLAGSNEQFF.

The chain carries TRBV10-3 and TRBJ1-1; D possibly corresponds to TRBD1 (6 bases). CDR1 and CDR2 from the germline V gene are ENHRY and SYGVKD. V was cut by 9 bases and J by 1 base, with 12 bases left in between. The CDR3 extends over 13 amino acids. The CDR3 coding sequence is TGTGCCATTACCTCGACAGGGAACACTGAAGCTTTCTTT. It yields the protein CAITSTGNTEAFF.

V is TRBV6-4 and J is TRBJ1-1; TRBD1 is a possible D gene (5 bases). Per germline, CDR1 MRHNA and CDR2 SNTAGT. V was cut by 5 bases and J by 4 bases, with 14 bases left in between. The CDR3 extends over 14 amino acids. CDR3 in DNA: TGTGCCAGCAGTCCCGGACCCGGGGGCACTGAAGCTTTCTTT. Its translation: CASSPGPGGTEAFF.

This clone turned up a few times. The chain carries TRBV2 and TRBJ2-5; 11 nucleotides match TRBD1. There are 15 residues in the CDR3. The germline V gene encodes CDR1 SNHLY and CDR2 FYNNEI. V lost 7 bases to trimming and J lost 5 bases; unmatched junction nucleotides: 9. In nucleotides, the CDR3 is TGTGCCAGCACCGAGGACAGGGGGCAGGCGGAGACCCAGTACTTC. Protein sequence: CASTEDRGQAETQYF.

The chain carries TRBV6-1 and TRBJ1-2; D ambiguous. This CDR3 region has 14 residues. Germline lookup yields CDR1 MNHNS and CDR2 SASEGT. Trimming removed 7 bases from V and 4 bases from J, with 16 bases in between. The DNA of the CDR3 is TGTGCCAGCAAACGGGCCGAGGGCGCCTATGGCTACACCTTC. It yields the protein CASKRAEGAYGYTF.

This chain joins TRBV4-2 and TRBJ1-3; TRBD1 might be the D (6 bases). CDR1 is LGHNA, CDR2 YNFKEQ, per germline. V lost 5 bases, J lost 2 bases, and 16 bases lay in between. This CDR3 is 16 amino acids long. The CDR3 bases are TGTGCCAGCAGCTTCGGGGCAGGGGACGCTGGAAACACCATATATTTT. Translated, it gives CASSFGAGDAGNTIYF.

CDR3 sequence: CASSPGLAGYNEQFF. For the CDR3, the DNA is TGTGCCAGCAGCCCGGGACTAGCGGGCTACAATGAGCAGTTCTTC. This chain uses TRBV7-2 with TRBJ2-1, with TRBD2 matching over 12 bases. V was pared by 5 bases and J by 3 bases, with 2 bases of the junction left unmatched. From germline, CDR1 is SGHTA and CDR2 FQGNSA. The CDR3 contains 15 residues.

The chain recombines TRBV7-8 with TRBJ1-1; 9 positions match TRBD1. J lost 8 bases, V lost 5 bases, and 6 bases had no gene match. CDR1 SGHVS and CDR2 FQNEAQ come from the germline V gene. CDR3 length: 13 residues. The CDR3 sequence is CASSTRQGGEAFF. The CDR3 nucleotides read TGTGCCAGCAGCACTCGACAGGGGGGAGAAGCTTTCTTT.

The chain employs TRBV5-1 and TRBJ2-1, with D possibly TRBD2 on 6 matching bases. CDR1 and CDR2 (germline): SGHRS, YFSETQ. The V gene lost 0 bases and the J gene lost 0 bases, with 10 bases spanning the gap. This CDR3 is 16 amino acids long. The CDR3 here is CASSLDRGSSYNEQFF. CDR3 DNA sequence: TGCGCCAGCAGCTTGGACCGGGGGAGCTCCTACAATGAGCAGTTCTTC.

V is TRBV19 and J is TRBJ1-1; D ambiguous. Germline lookup yields CDR1 LNHDA and CDR2 SQIVND (reference sequence). The V and J ends lost 8 bases and 1 base respectively, with 14 bases between them. This CDR3 is 14 amino acids long. This CDR3 reads CASAENPWNTEAFF. The CDR3 nucleotides are TGTGCCAGTGCAGAAAACCCTTGGAACACTGAAGCTTTCTTT.